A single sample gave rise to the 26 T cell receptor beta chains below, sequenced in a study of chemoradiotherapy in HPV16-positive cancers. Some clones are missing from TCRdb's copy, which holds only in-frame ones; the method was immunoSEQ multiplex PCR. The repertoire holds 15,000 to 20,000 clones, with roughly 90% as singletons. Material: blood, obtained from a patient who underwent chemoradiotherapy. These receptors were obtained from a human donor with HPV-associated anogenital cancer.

CDR3 residues: CSAYRSSGANVLTF. The CDR3 DNA follows: TGCAGCGCCTATCGGAGCTCTGGGGCCAACGTCCTGACTTTC. This chain connects TRBV29-1 to TRBJ2-6, with D unclear. The CDR3 is 14 residues long. V lost 7 bases to trimming and J lost 0 bases, with 10 bases between them. The germline gives CDR1 SQVTM, CDR2 ANQGSEA. The full variable domain, completed using reference TRBV29-1 and TRBJ2-6, is SAVISQKPSRDICQRGTSLTIQCQVDSQVTMMFWYRQQPGQSLTLIATANQGSEATYESGFVIDKFPISRPNLTFSTLTVSNMSPEDSSIYLCSAYRSSGANVLTFGAGSRLTVL.

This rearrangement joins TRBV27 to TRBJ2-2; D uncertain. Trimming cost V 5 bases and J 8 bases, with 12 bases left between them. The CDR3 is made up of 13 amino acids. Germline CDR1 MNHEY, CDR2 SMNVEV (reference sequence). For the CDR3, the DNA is TGTGCCAGCAGTATCTTCGTTTCGGGGGAGCTGTTTTTT. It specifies CASSIFVSGELFF.

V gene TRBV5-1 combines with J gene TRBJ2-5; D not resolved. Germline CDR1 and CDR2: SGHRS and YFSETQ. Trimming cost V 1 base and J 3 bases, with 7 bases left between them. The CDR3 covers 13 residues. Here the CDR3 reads CASSLIGKETQYF. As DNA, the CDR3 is TGCGCCAGCAGCTTGATAGGGAAAGAGACCCAGTACTTC.

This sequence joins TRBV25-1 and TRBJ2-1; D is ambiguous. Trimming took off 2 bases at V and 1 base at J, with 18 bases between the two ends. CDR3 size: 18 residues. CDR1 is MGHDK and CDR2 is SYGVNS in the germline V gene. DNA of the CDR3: TGTGCCAGCAGTGAAGATCAAGGGATGTGGCTGTCCTACAATGAGCAGTTCTTC. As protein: CASSEDQGMWLSYNEQFF.

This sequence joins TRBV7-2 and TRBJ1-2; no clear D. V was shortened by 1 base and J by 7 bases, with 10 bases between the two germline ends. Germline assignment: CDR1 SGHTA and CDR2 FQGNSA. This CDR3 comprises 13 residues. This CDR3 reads CASSLGDGGGYTF. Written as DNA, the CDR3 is TGTGCCAGCAGCTTAGGGGATGGAGGTGGCTACACCTTC.

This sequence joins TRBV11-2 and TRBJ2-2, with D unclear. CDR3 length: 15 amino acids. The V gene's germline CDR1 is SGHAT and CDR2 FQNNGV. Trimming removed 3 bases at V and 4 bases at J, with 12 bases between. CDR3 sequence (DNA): TGTGCCAGCAGCTTGAACCCAACGGGCACCGGGGAGCTGTTTTTT. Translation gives CASSLNPTGTGELFF.

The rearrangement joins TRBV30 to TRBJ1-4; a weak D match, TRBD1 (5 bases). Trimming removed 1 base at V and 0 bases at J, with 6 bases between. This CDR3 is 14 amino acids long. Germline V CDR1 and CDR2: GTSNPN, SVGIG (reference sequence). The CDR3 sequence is CAWSGGATNEKLFF. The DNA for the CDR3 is TGTGCCTGGAGTGGGGGGGCAACTAATGAAAAACTGTTTTTT.

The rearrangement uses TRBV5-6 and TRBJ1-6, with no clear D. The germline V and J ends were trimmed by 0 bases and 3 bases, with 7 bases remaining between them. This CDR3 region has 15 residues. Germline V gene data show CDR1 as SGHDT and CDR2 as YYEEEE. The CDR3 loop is CASSLGLNYNSPLHF. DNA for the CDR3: TGTGCCAGCAGCTTGGGCCTAAACTATAATTCACCCCTCCACTTT.

In DNA, the CDR3 is TGTGCCAGTAGTCCACTAGCGGCCCCCGCCAATGAGCAGTTCTTC. Its protein product is CASSPLAAPANEQFF. The chain links TRBV19 to TRBJ2-1; 8 bases are a match to TRBD2. V dropped 5 bases and J dropped 6; count of bases not matched to a gene: 9. Germline-derived CDR1 and CDR2 are LNHDA and SQIVND (reference sequence). The CDR3 loop spans 15 amino acids.

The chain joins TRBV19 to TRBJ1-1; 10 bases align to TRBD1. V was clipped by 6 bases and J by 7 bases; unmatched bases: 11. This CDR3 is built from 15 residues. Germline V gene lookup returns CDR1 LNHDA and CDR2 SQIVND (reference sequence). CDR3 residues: CASRTGGQGRGEAFF. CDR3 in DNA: TGTGCCAGTAGAACCGGGGGACAGGGGAGAGGTGAAGCTTTCTTT.

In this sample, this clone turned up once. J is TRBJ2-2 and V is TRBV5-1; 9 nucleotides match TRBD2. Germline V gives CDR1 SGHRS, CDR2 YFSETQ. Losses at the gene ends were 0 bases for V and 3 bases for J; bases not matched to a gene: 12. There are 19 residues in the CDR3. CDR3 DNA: TGCGCCAGCAGCTTGGGTATTCTGGAGCGGGGGGCCCACACCGGGGAGCTGTTTTTT. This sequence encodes CASSLGILERGAHTGELFF.

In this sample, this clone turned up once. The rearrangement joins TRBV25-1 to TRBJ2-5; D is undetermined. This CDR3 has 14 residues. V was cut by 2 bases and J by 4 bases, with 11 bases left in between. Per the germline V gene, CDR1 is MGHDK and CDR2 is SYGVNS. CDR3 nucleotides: TGTGCCAGCAGTGAAGGTTCCAGTCTAGAGACCCAGTACTTC. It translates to CASSEGSSLETQYF.

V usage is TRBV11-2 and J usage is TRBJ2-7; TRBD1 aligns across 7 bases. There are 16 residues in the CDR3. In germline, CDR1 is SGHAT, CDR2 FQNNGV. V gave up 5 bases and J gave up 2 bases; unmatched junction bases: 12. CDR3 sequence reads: CASSPFRQGPTYEQYF. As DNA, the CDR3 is TGTGCCAGCAGCCCCTTCAGACAGGGTCCTACCTACGAGCAGTACTTC.

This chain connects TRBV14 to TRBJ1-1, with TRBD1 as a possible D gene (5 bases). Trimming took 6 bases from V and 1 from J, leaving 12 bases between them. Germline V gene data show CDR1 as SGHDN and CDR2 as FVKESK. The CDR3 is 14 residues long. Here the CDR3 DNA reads TGTGCCAGCAGACATCGGGACGGGAACACTGAAGCTTTCTTT. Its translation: CASRHRDGNTEAFF.

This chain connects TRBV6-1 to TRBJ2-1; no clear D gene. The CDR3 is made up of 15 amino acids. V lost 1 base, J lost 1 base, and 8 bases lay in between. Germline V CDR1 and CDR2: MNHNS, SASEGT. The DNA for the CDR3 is TGTGCCAGCAGTGAAGGGTTTGGGTCCTACAATGAGCAGTTCTTC. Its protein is CASSEGFGSYNEQFF.

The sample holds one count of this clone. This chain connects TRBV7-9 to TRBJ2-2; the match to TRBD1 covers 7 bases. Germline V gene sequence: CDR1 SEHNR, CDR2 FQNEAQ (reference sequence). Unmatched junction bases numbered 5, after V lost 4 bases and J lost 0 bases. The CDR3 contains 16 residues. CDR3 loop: CASSSTGASNTGELFF. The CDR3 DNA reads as TGTGCCAGCAGCTCCACAGGGGCCTCGAACACCGGGGAGCTGTTTTTT.

The CDR3 DNA reads as TGTGCCAGCAGCCCTCTACCGGGACAGCAAGAGACCCAGTACTTC. It specifies CASSPLPGQQETQYF. V and J are TRBV9 and TRBJ2-5; 7 bases are shared with TRBD1. J lost 2 bases, V lost 4 bases, and 8 bases had no gene match. The CDR3 runs to 15 residues. Looked up from germline, CDR1 is SGDLS and CDR2 is YYNGEE.

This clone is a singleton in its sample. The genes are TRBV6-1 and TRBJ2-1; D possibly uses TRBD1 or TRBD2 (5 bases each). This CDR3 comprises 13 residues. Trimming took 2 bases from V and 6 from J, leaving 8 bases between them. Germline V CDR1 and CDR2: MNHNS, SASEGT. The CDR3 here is CASSESGANEQFF. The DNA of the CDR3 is TGTGCCAGCAGTGAATCCGGGGCCAATGAGCAGTTCTTC.

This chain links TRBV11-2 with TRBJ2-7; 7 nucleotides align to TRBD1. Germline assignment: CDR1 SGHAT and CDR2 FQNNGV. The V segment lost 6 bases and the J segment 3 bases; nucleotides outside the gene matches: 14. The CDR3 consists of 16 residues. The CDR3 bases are TGTGCCAGCAGTTCCTCGGGTGAGGGACAGATCTACGAGCAGTACTTC. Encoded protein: CASSSSGEGQIYEQYF. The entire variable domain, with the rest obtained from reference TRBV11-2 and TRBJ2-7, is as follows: EAGVAQSPRYKIIEKRQSVAFWCNPISGHATLYWYQQILGQGPKLLIQFQNNGVVDDSQLPKDRFSAERLKGVDSTLKIQPAKLEDSAVYLCASSSSGEGQIYEQYFGPGTRLTVT.

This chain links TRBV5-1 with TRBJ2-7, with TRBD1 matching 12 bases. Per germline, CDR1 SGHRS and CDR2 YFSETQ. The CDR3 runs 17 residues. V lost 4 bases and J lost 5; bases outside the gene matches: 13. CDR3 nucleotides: TGCGCCAGCAGCCCGACCCACACCGGGACAGGGGGCGACGAGCAGTACTTC. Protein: CASSPTHTGTGGDEQYF.

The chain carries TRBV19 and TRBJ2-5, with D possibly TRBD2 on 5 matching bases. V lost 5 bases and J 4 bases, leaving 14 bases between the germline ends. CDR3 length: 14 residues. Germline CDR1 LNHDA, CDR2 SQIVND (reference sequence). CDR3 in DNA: TGTGCCAGTAGTGGACGAATCGAGGGAGAGACCCAGTACTTC. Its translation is CASSGRIEGETQYF.

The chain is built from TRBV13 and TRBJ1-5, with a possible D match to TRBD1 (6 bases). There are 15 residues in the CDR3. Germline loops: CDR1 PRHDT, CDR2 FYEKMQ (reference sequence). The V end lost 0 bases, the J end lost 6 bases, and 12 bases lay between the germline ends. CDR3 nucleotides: TGTGCCAGCAGCTTAGGCCCAGGGGCGGGTCAGCCCCAGCATTTT. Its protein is CASSLGPGAGQPQHF.

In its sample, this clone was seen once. This chain's CDR3 is CASSSPKHEQFF. DNA of the CDR3: TGTGCCAGCAGCTCACCTAAACATGAGCAGTTCTTC. The genes are TRBV7-9 and TRBJ2-1; D gene unclear. The V gene's germline CDR1 is SEHNR and CDR2 FQNEAQ (reference sequence). The CDR3 has 12 residues. V was clipped by 4 bases and J by 8 bases, with 9 bases between them. Complete variable domain (other parts from reference TRBV7-9 and TRBJ2-1): DTGVSQNPRHKITKRGQNVTFRCDPISEHNRLYWYRQTLGQGPEFLTYFQNEAQLEKSRLLSDRFSAERPKGSFSTLEIQRTEQGDSAMYLCASSSPKHEQFFGPGTRLTVL.

The CDR3 coding sequence is TGTGCCAGCAGCCCCCAAAGCAGGACCCAGTACTTC. Translated: CASSPQSRTQYF. The chain has TRBV5-8 and TRBJ2-5, with D unresolved. The germline V gene encodes CDR1 SGHTS and CDR2 YDEGEE. The CDR3 consists of 12 residues. Trimming shortened V by 4 bases and J by 7 bases, and 11 bases separated the two germline ends.

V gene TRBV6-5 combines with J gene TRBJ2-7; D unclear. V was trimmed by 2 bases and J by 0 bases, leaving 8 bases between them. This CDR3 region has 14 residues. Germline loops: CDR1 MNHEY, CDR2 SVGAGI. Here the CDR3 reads CASSYNPASYEQYF. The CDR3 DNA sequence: TGTGCCAGCAGTTACAATCCAGCCTCCTACGAGCAGTACTTC.

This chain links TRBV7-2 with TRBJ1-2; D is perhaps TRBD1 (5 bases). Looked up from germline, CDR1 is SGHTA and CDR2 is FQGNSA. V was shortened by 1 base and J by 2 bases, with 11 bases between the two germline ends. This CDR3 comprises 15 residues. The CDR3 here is CASSLDGWGNYGYTF. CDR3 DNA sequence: TGTGCCAGCAGCTTAGATGGTTGGGGGAACTATGGCTACACCTTC.